Presented here are 12 T cell receptor beta chains from one specimen sequenced in a study of identical twins. TCRdb passed the 5' RACE reads through MiXCR, listing each CDR3 protein once. The table shows roughly 480,000 distinct CDR3 sequences, with roughly 26% occurring only once. These same data were also listed under a study on T cells expressing NK-cell markers.

Sequencing used CD4+ T cells sorted from blood. The source of these receptors is a young woman in good health.

J is TRBJ2-1 and V is TRBV20-1; D is possibly TRBD2 (5 bases). CDR1 and CDR2 from the germline V gene are DFQATT and SNEGSKA (reference sequence). V dropped 1 base and J dropped 2 bases, with 9 bases sitting between them. This CDR3 contains 14 residues. CDR3 DNA sequence: TGCAGTGCTAGAGGGCTAGCCCCCTACAATGAGCAGTTCTTC. This sequence encodes CSARGLAPYNEQFF.

The table lists this clonotype with a few counts. The chain joins TRBV12-3 or TRBV12-4 to TRBJ2-1; a possible D gene is TRBD2 (5 bases). The CDR3 runs 15 residues. V was clipped by 5 bases and J by 4 bases, with 15 bases between them. CDR3 sequence reads: CASSPNPEGYNEQFF. The CDR3 DNA follows: TGTGCCAGCAGTCCCAACCCAGAGGGTTACAATGAGCAGTTCTTC.

The chain employs TRBV7-9 and TRBJ2-7; 9 bases map to TRBD1. CDR1 is SEHNR, CDR2 FQNEAQ, per germline (reference sequence). V shed 2 bases, J shed 9 bases, and the junction held 11 bases outside the gene matches. The CDR3 contains 15 residues. This CDR3 is CASSLPGQGRAGQYF. In DNA, the CDR3 is TGTGCCAGCAGCTTACCGGGACAGGGCCGGGCTGGGCAGTACTTC.

The rearrangement uses TRBV6-1 and TRBJ2-2, with TRBD2 matching 8 bases. The trim removed 6 bases at V and 2 bases at J, leaving 5 bases unmatched. Looked up from germline, CDR1 is MNHNS and CDR2 is SASEGT. CDR3 size: 15 residues. The chain's CDR3 is CASSLSGTNTGELFF. The CDR3 region has the DNA TGTGCCAGCAGCCTTAGCGGGACTAACACCGGGGAGCTGTTTTTT.

The genes are TRBV29-1 and TRBJ2-7; D gene unclear. Germline CDR1 is SQVTM and CDR2 is ANQGSEA. The CDR3 contains 14 residues. Trimming stripped 6 bases from V and 4 bases from J, with 19 bases between. The CDR3 region is CSVAADSQGYEQYF. Here the CDR3 DNA reads TGCAGCGTCGCTGCTGATTCACAAGGGTACGAGCAGTACTTC.

Many counts were recorded for this clonotype. J is TRBJ1-2 and V is TRBV5-1; weak D call: TRBD1 (5 bases). The germline CDR1 and CDR2 sequences are SGHRS and YFSETQ. Trimming took 4 bases from V and 0 from J, leaving 10 bases between them. The CDR3 runs to 14 residues. CDR3 sequence: CASSDGHSNYGYTF. The CDR3 coding sequence is TGCGCCAGCAGCGATGGACATTCTAACTATGGCTACACCTTC. The variable domain in full, completed from reference TRBV5-1 and TRBJ1-2, reads KAGVTQTPRYLIKTRGQQVTLSCSPISGHRSVSWYQQTPGQGLQFLFEYFSETQRNKGNFPGRFSGRQFSNSRSEMNVSTLELGDSALYLCASSDGHSNYGYTFGSGTRLTVV.

As regards this clonotype: An end of the junction does not agree with germline; a read error may underlie this. This chain connects TRBV2 to TRBJ2-3, with 13 bases lining up with TRBD2. In germline, CDR1 is SNHLY, CDR2 FYNNEI. This CDR3 region has 18 residues. The CDR3 spells CACSPGTSGAYTIDTQYF. In nucleotides, the CDR3 is TGTGCCTGCAGCCCAGGGACTAGCGGGGCCTATACCATAGATACGCAGTATTTT.

V gene TRBV20-1 combines with J gene TRBJ2-1; TRBD2 agrees at 10 bases. Unmatched junction bases numbered 5, after V lost 6 bases and J lost 3 bases. The CDR3 consists of 14 residues. Per germline, CDR1 DFQATT and CDR2 SNEGSKA (reference sequence). CDR3 amino acids: CSATSGELYNEQFF. For the CDR3, the DNA is TGCAGTGCCACTAGCGGGGAACTCTACAATGAGCAGTTCTTC.

The V and J genes are TRBV20-1 and TRBJ2-3; D unresolved. Trimming removed 3 bases from V and 6 bases from J, with 7 bases in between. This CDR3 spans 11 amino acids. In germline, CDR1 is DFQATT, CDR2 SNEGSKA (reference sequence). The CDR3 nucleotides are TGCAGTGCTAGCAACGGGGATACGCAGTATTTT. Translated, it gives CSASNGDTQYF.

This clonotype has only a few counts. The chain combines TRBV5-1 with TRBJ1-4; D remains ambiguous. The CDR3 consists of 14 residues. V shed 5 bases and J shed 0 bases, with 8 bases lying between them. Germline CDR1 reads SGHRS; CDR2 reads YFSETQ. Written as DNA, the CDR3 is TGCGCCAGCAGTCCACGGACAACTAATGAAAAACTGTTTTTT. Its translation is CASSPRTTNEKLFF.

V gene TRBV7-2 combines with J gene TRBJ1-5; tentative D call: TRBD1 (5 bases). V dropped 5 bases and J dropped 7 bases, with 21 bases sitting between them. This CDR3 has 16 amino acids. CDR1 and CDR2 from the germline V gene are SGHTA and FQGNSA. This CDR3 reads CASSLSPGLGGQPQHF. CDR3 in DNA: TGTGCCAGCAGCCTTTCGCCGGGACTTGGGGGACAGCCCCAGCATTTT.

This chain connects TRBV2 to TRBJ2-3; the match to TRBD2 covers 10 bases. This CDR3 has 19 residues. With V trimmed by 2 bases and J by 0 bases, 11 bases remained unmatched. Germline V gene data show CDR1 as SNHLY and CDR2 as FYNNEI. The CDR3 DNA is TGTGCCAGCAGTGAACTCGCTAGCGGGGGACGAACTAGCACAGATACGCAGTATTTT. The encoded protein is CASSELASGGRTSTDTQYF. Full variable domain (rest looked up from reference TRBV2 and TRBJ2-3): EPEVTQTPSHQVTQMGQEVILRCVPISNHLYFYWYRQILGQKVEFLVSFYNNEISEKSEIFDDQFSVERPDGSNFTLKIRSTKLEDSAMYFCASSELASGGRTSTDTQYFGPGTRLTVL.